Presented here are 28 T cell receptor beta chains from one specimen sequenced in a study of shared clonotypes between healthy human individuals. The method was immunoSEQ multiplex PCR; TCRdb's version includes in-frame clones alone and lacks a portion of them. The sample records 700,000 or so clones, roughly 70% being singletons. The sample comprised memory CD4+ T cells sorted from blood. The subset denotes: CD45RA-negative fraction. The receptors here all came from a woman aged 25 to 39 in good health.

The rearrangement links TRBV28 to TRBJ2-7; tentatively, D is TRBD1 (5 bases). This CDR3 has 15 amino acids. CDR1 is MDHEN, CDR2 SYDVKM, per germline. Between the trimmed V and J ends, which lost 5 bases and 3 bases, there was a span of 17 bases. The DNA of the CDR3 is TGTGCCAGCAGTCCCATCGGTAAAGGGGACTACGAGCAGTACTTC. Protein: CASSPIGKGDYEQYF.

The chain couples TRBV4-1 to TRBJ2-1, with D maybe TRBD2 (5 bases). CDR3 length equals 14 residues. Trimming removed 2 bases from V and 5 bases from J, with 10 bases in between. The germline V gene has CDR1 MGHRA and CDR2 YSYEKL. The CDR3 DNA is TGCGCCAGCAGCCAACTGGGTAGCGACAATGAGCAGTTCTTC. This encodes CASSQLGSDNEQFF.

The table lists this clone with a few counts. This rearrangement joins TRBV30 to TRBJ2-5; maybe TRBD1 (5 bases). The J call may be incorrect, as the DNA end agrees better with TRBJ2-7. The CDR3 covers 17 residues. Looked up from germline, CDR1 is GTSNPN and CDR2 is SVGIG (reference sequence). As DNA, the CDR3 is TGTGCCTGGAGTTCCAACAGGATTCCTACCTTTGGCTACGAGCAGTACTTC. Amino acid sequence: CAWSSNRIPTFGYEQYF.

The chain carries TRBV28 and TRBJ2-7, with 7 bases matching TRBD1. Germline V CDR1 and CDR2: MDHEN, SYDVKM. V gave up 5 bases and J gave up 4 bases; unmatched junction bases: 14. The CDR3 contains 16 residues. The CDR3 DNA sequence: TGTGCCAGCAGTCGAACTCGACAGGGCCCAAATTACGAGCAGTACTTC. Residues: CASSRTRQGPNYEQYF.

V usage is TRBV10-2 and J usage is TRBJ2-7; 10 bases agree with TRBD1. Unmatched junction bases numbered 7, after V lost 3 bases and J lost 5 bases. The CDR3 extends over 15 amino acids. Germline loops: CDR1 WSHSY, CDR2 SAAADI. CDR3 sequence reads: CASSDTGTGAHEQYF. The CDR3 bases are TGCGCCAGCAGTGACACCGGGACAGGGGCCCACGAGCAGTACTTC.

The V call is TRBV10-3, the J call TRBJ1-2, with 7 bases lining up with TRBD1. The CDR3 extends over 13 amino acids. Germline V gives CDR1 ENHRY, CDR2 SYGVKD. Germline trimming cut 6 bases from V and 2 bases from J; bases unmatched to any gene: 3. The CDR3 protein is CAISRGQNYGYTF. In DNA form, the CDR3 reads TGTGCCATCAGCAGGGGACAGAACTATGGCTACACCTTC.

This clone was seen just once. Written as DNA, the CDR3 is TGTGCCACCTCGACAGTGAACACCGGGGAGCTGTTTTTT. It codes for CATSTVNTGELFF. The rearrangement uses TRBV15 and TRBJ2-2, with a weak D call TRBD1 (5 bases). The CDR3 is made up of 13 amino acids. Trimming shortened V by 8 bases and J by 1 base, and 8 bases separated the two germline ends. Germline values: CDR1 LNHNV, CDR2 YYDKDF (reference sequence).

V and J are TRBV16 and TRBJ2-2; tentatively, D is TRBD2 (5 bases). Per the germline V gene, CDR1 is KGHSY and CDR2 is FQNENV. Trimming cost V 0 bases and J 4 bases, with 9 bases left between them. CDR3 size: 15 residues. The CDR3 loop reads CASSQSGLATGELFF. DNA of the CDR3: TGTGCCAGCAGCCAATCCGGGCTAGCCACCGGGGAGCTGTTTTTT.

The V gene is TRBV7-3, the J gene TRBJ2-3; tentative D call: TRBD2 (5 bases). Germline assignment: CDR1 SGHTA and CDR2 FQGTGA. V lost 4 bases and J 1 base, leaving 9 bases between the germline ends. This CDR3 region has 14 residues. CDR3 sequence reads: CASSSNSGTDTQYF. The CDR3, as DNA: TGTGCCAGCAGCTCAAATAGCGGCACAGATACGCAGTATTTT.

This clone was picked up one time. The V gene is TRBV5-1, the J gene TRBJ2-1, with 13 bases matching TRBD2. Germline loops: CDR1 SGHRS, CDR2 YFSETQ. The CDR3 contains 16 residues. With 4 bases clipped from V and 8 bases from J, the junction kept 9 bases outside the gene matches. DNA for the CDR3: TGCGCCAGCAGCCCTATCGGACTAGCGGGAGCCGATGAGCAGTTCTTC. Its translation: CASSPIGLAGADEQFF.

The CDR3 region has the DNA TGTGCCAGCAGTAGGGGACAGGGGTTAGACAATCAGCCCCAGCATTTT. This translates into CASSRGQGLDNQPQHF. The chain carries TRBV28 and TRBJ1-5; 10 nucleotides align to TRBD1. The CDR3 totals 16 residues. The J segment lost 3 bases and the V segment lost 5 bases, leaving 7 bases of the junction unmatched. Germline V gives CDR1 MDHEN, CDR2 SYDVKM.

V usage is TRBV5-1 and J usage is TRBJ2-7, with D unclear. This CDR3 contains 13 residues. Germline CDR1 reads SGHRS; CDR2 reads YFSETQ. V lost 7 bases, J lost 3 bases, and 14 bases lay in between. The CDR3 protein is CASHDGPGYEQYF. The CDR3 DNA reads as TGCGCCAGCCACGACGGGCCCGGCTACGAGCAGTACTTC.

This chain joins TRBV5-4 and TRBJ2-7, with unresolved D. Trimming removed 4 bases at V and 0 bases at J, with 11 bases between. The CDR3 consists of 14 residues. CDR1 is SGHNT and CDR2 is YYREEE in the germline V gene (reference sequence). The CDR3 coding sequence is TGTGCCAGCAGCCTAGACCCTAGCTCCTACGAGCAGTACTTC. This codes for CASSLDPSSYEQYF.

This sequence joins TRBV7-9 and TRBJ2-5; 7 bases align to TRBD2. The junction had 6 bases not matched to a gene; V was cut back by 3 bases and J by 5 bases. Germline lookup yields CDR1 SEHNR and CDR2 FQNEAQ (reference sequence). This CDR3 has 14 amino acids. The CDR3 DNA reads as TGTGCCAGCAGCTTCGCAAGGGGAGGGGAGACCCAGTACTTC. Translating it yields CASSFARGGETQYF.

The chain couples TRBV10-2 to TRBJ1-5, with D maybe TRBD1 (5 bases). The germline V gene has CDR1 WSHSY and CDR2 SAAADI. V lost 0 bases and J 2 bases, leaving 11 bases between the germline ends. CDR3 length: 16 amino acids. CDR3 sequence (DNA): TGCGCCAGCAGTGAGTCACGAGGGGCGGGCAATCAGCCCCAGCATTTT. Its translation is CASSESRGAGNQPQHF.

Remarks on this clone: In the same sample, other DNA sequences code for this CDR3. The chain joins TRBV2 to TRBJ2-3; the match to TRBD1 covers 10 bases. This CDR3 has 15 amino acids. The J segment lost 4 bases and the V segment lost 2 bases, leaving 3 bases of the junction unmatched. Germline V gene lookup returns CDR1 SNHLY and CDR2 FYNNEI. The CDR3 is CASSERDRGPDTQYF. The CDR3 bases are TGTGCCAGCAGTGAAAGGGACAGGGGACCAGATACGCAGTATTTT.

This clone was recorded only once. This chain connects TRBV7-2 to TRBJ2-7; 10 nucleotides match TRBD2. This CDR3 has 15 amino acids. Germline CDR1 SGHTA, CDR2 FQGNSA. V was pared by 4 bases and J by 6 bases, with 9 bases of the junction left unmatched. The CDR3 DNA sequence: TGTGCCAGCAGCTACAAAGCGGGAGGGCCGAGCGAGCAGTACTTC. Encoded protein: CASSYKAGGPSEQYF.

This clone was counted a single time. CDR3 region: CASSPTKTSGRIRETQYF. The CDR3 nucleotides read TGTGCCAGCTCACCAACCAAGACTAGCGGGAGGATCAGAGAGACCCAGTACTTC. The J gene is TRBJ2-5, the V gene TRBV18, with TRBD2 matching over 13 bases. V lost 2 bases to trimming and J lost 4 bases; unmatched junction nucleotides: 10. This CDR3 region has 18 residues. The germline V gene has CDR1 KGHSH and CDR2 LQKENI.

The chain carries TRBV7-8 and TRBJ2-2; D not resolved. Trimming stripped 2 bases from V and 6 bases from J, with 7 bases between. CDR1 is SGHVS and CDR2 is FQNEAQ in the germline V gene. The CDR3 covers 13 residues. CDR3 region: CASSLSGSGELFF. The CDR3 region has the DNA TGTGCCAGCAGCTTAAGTGGTTCCGGGGAGCTGTTTTTT.

V gene TRBV27 combines with J gene TRBJ2-2; a weak D match, TRBD2 (6 bases). This CDR3 is 13 amino acids long. V lost 8 bases, J lost 1 base, and 8 bases lay in between. CDR1 and CDR2 (germline): MNHEY, SMNVEV (reference sequence). CDR3 nucleotides: TGTGCCAGCCGGGAGCAGAACACCGGGGAGCTGTTTTTT. This sequence encodes CASREQNTGELFF.

A single count supports this clone. DNA for the CDR3: TGTGCCAGCAGTTTAGTAAGGCTAGCGGGTCGGGAGACCCAGTACTTC. It is translated as CASSLVRLAGRETQYF. This chain connects TRBV2 to TRBJ2-5; 8 bases align to TRBD2. This CDR3 region has 16 residues. CDR1 and CDR2 (germline): SNHLY, FYNNEI. V shed 5 bases, J shed 5 bases, and the junction held 13 bases outside the gene matches.

The chain employs TRBV28 and TRBJ2-5; D is unclear. V was clipped by 1 base and J by 0 bases, with 15 bases between them. The CDR3 extends over 17 amino acids. CDR1 MDHEN and CDR2 SYDVKM come from the germline V gene. CDR3 in amino acids: CASSLSGAGNYQETQYF. The CDR3 region has the DNA TGTGCCAGCAGTTTATCAGGTGCCGGAAATTACCAAGAGACCCAGTACTTC.

Only a few counts were recorded for this clone. The J gene is TRBJ2-1, the V gene TRBV30; 10 bases agree with TRBD1. J gave up 4 bases and V 0 bases, and 6 bases lay outside the gene matches. The CDR3 extends over 16 amino acids. CDR1 GTSNPN and CDR2 SVGIG come from the germline V gene (reference sequence). CDR3 nucleotides: TGTGCCTGGAGTGTAAAGGGGGGACAGGGGTACAATGAGCAGTTCTTC. It codes for CAWSVKGGQGYNEQFF.

The CDR3 region is CASSISGQGENTIYF. CDR3 DNA sequence: TGTGCCAGCAGCATCTCGGGACAGGGAGAAAACACCATATATTTT. The V and J genes are TRBV5-5 and TRBJ1-3; TRBD1 aligns across 9 bases. In germline, CDR1 is SGHKS, CDR2 YYEKEE (reference sequence). The CDR3 is made up of 15 amino acids. The junction had 8 bases not matched to a gene; V was cut back by 4 bases and J by 6 bases.

The V call is TRBV2, the J call TRBJ2-7, with unresolved D. The germline V and J ends were trimmed by 8 bases and 2 bases, with 7 bases remaining between them. The CDR3 totals 11 residues. CDR1 and CDR2 (germline): SNHLY, FYNNEI. The CDR3 DNA sequence: TGTGCCAGCGCGATTACCTACGAGCAGTACTTC. It specifies CASAITYEQYF.

The chain has TRBV25-1 and TRBJ2-7, with D tentatively TRBD1 or TRBD2 (5 bases each). This CDR3 has 15 amino acids. The ends were cut back, 7 bases at V and 3 bases at J, with 19 bases in the middle. CDR1 is MGHDK, CDR2 SYGVNS, per germline. The CDR3, as DNA: TGTGCCAGCACCACAAACCGGGACGGCCACTACGAGCAGTACTTC. This gives the protein CASTTNRDGHYEQYF.

This clone is a singleton in its sample. The chain links TRBV19 to TRBJ2-2; 9 nucleotides agree with TRBD1. This CDR3 is 17 amino acids long. The germline V gene encodes CDR1 LNHDA and CDR2 SQIVND (reference sequence). Unmatched junction bases numbered 9, after V lost 4 bases and J lost 3 bases. CDR3 nucleotides: TGTGCCAGTAGTAACGCGAGGACAGGGGCCCACACCGGGGAGCTGTTTTTT. This gives the protein CASSNARTGAHTGELFF.

The rearrangement links TRBV2 to TRBJ2-1; a weak D match, TRBD2 (6 bases). The CDR3 length is 15 residues. Trimming left V 10 bases short and J 7 bases short, with 23 bases between. The V gene's germline CDR1 is SNHLY and CDR2 FYNNEI. The CDR3 nucleotides read TGTGCCACGGGAAAGACTAGTTGGGGGTCGAATGAGCAGTTCTTC. This codes for CATGKTSWGSNEQFF.